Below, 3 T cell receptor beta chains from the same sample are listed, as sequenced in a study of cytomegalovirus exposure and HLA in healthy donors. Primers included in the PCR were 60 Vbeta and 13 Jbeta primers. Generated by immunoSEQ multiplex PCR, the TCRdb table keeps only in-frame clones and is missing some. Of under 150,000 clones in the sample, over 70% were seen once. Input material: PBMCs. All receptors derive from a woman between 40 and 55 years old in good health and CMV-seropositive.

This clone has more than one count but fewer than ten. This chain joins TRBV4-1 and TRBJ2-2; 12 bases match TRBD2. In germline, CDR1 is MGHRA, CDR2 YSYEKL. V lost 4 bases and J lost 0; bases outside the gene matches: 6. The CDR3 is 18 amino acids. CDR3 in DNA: TGCGCCAGCAGCCCCGGACTAGCGGGGTTCTCGAACACCGGGGAGCTGTTTTTT. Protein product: CASSPGLAGFSNTGELFF.

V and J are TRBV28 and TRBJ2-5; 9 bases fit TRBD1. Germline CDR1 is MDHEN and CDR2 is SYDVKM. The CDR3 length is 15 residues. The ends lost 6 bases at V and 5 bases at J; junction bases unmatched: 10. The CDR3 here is CASSPGTGWWETQYF. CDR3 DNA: TGTGCCAGCAGCCCCGGGACAGGGTGGTGGGAGACCCAGTACTTC.

The CDR3 sequence: CASSLRQGYTDTQYF. The DNA for the CDR3 is TGTGCCAGCAGTTTGCGACAGGGCTACACAGATACGCAGTATTTT. The V and J genes are TRBV27 and TRBJ2-3, with TRBD1 matching over 7 bases. Germline CDR1 reads MNHEY; CDR2 reads SMNVEV (reference sequence). The length of the CDR3 is 15 residues. V trimming: 3 bases; J trimming: 2 bases; junction bases outside the gene matches: 5.